This entry lists 16 T cell receptor beta chains sequenced from one sample in a study of T cells in localized non-small cell lung cancer. The assay was immunoSEQ multiplex PCR, and TCRdb's table has in-frame clones only and misses some. In the table there are under 1,000 clones, approximately 35% of which are singletons. The sequencing here drew on normal lung tissue next to the tumor, taken before any cancer treatment. These receptors were taken from a female donor at least 60 years old with stage III squamous cell lung carcinoma.

By sample fraction, this clone is large. The chain has TRBV11-3 and TRBJ2-7, with TRBD1 matching 8 bases. V lost 5 bases, J lost 3 bases, and 6 bases stayed unmatched. The CDR3 extends over 14 amino acids. Looked up from germline, CDR1 is SGHNT and CDR2 is YENEEA. In DNA form, the CDR3 reads TGTGCCAGCAGCCTGACAGGGGTCGTCTACGAGCAGTACTTC. Amino acids: CASSLTGVVYEQYF.

The chain employs TRBV19 and TRBJ2-2; possibly TRBD1 for D (6 bases). The V end lost 6 bases, the J end lost 6 bases, and 17 bases lay between the germline ends. The CDR3 runs to 15 residues. Germline V gives CDR1 LNHDA, CDR2 SQIVND (reference sequence). The CDR3 region is CASRSGARVSGELFF. CDR3 in DNA: TGTGCCAGTAGATCAGGGGCGCGGGTCTCCGGGGAGCTGTTTTTT.

A few counts support this clone. The gene calls are TRBV6-4 and TRBJ2-3, with TRBD2 identical over 9 bases. The CDR3 contains 16 residues. Germline CDR1 is MRHNA and CDR2 is SNTAGT. Unmatched junction bases numbered 11, after V lost 6 bases and J lost 4 bases. CDR3 region: CASSLLAGSGPDTQYF. CDR3 nucleotides: TGTGCCAGCAGCCTCCTAGCGGGATCTGGGCCAGATACGCAGTATTTT.

By frequency in the sample, this clone is hyperexpanded. The chain carries TRBV9 and TRBJ2-1; unclear D gene. V was clipped by 5 bases and J by 10 bases, with 16 bases between them. Looked up from germline, CDR1 is SGDLS and CDR2 is YYNGEE. This CDR3 is 13 amino acids long. The CDR3 coding sequence is TGTGCCAGCAGTGAAGCCGAGCTGGGCGAGCAGTTCTTC. This gives the protein CASSEAELGEQFF.

The chain is built from TRBV9 and TRBJ1-2; no firm D call. The CDR3 has 20 residues. Germline assignment: CDR1 SGDLS and CDR2 YYNGEE. V lost 5 bases and J 1 base, leaving 30 bases between the germline ends. This CDR3 reads CASSEAPGSGGQSHNYGYTF. CDR3 in DNA: TGTGCCAGCAGTGAAGCGCCGGGGTCGGGAGGTCAGTCCCATAACTATGGCTACACCTTC.

This clone was detected only a few times. The J gene is TRBJ1-1, the V gene TRBV14; no definite D call. The V and J ends lost 2 bases and 4 bases respectively, with 14 bases between them. This CDR3 spans 15 amino acids. In germline, CDR1 is SGHDN, CDR2 FVKESK. In nucleotides, the CDR3 is TGTGCCAGCAGCCAAAACACATATCGGGGCACTGAAGCTTTCTTT. This encodes CASSQNTYRGTEAFF. The full variable domain, with the rest looked up from reference TRBV14 and TRBJ1-1, is EAGVTQFPSHSVIEKGQTVTLRCDPISGHDNLYWYRRVMGKEIKFLLHFVKESKQDESGMPNNRFLAERTGGTYSTLKVQPAELEDSGVYFCASSQNTYRGTEAFFGQGTRLTVV.

This clone was detected only a few times. CDR3 sequence (DNA): TGTGCCAGCAGCCAAGTCCCGGGGCAGGGAGACAACGAGCAGTACTTC. Its protein product is CASSQVPGQGDNEQYF. V is TRBV14 and J is TRBJ2-7; D might be TRBD1 or TRBD2, each matching 5 bases. The CDR3 sequence is 16 residues long. Per germline, CDR1 SGHDN and CDR2 FVKESK. V was pared by 1 base and J by 5 bases, with 18 bases between.

Relative to its sample, this clone is large (0.1 to 1%). The CDR3 DNA is TGTGCCAGCAGTGACCAGGGGGCGTCCGGGGAGCTGTTTTTT. Protein: CASSDQGASGELFF. The chain recombines TRBV9 with TRBJ2-2, with 8 bases aligning to TRBD1. CDR1 and CDR2 (germline): SGDLS, YYNGEE. Losses at the gene ends were 5 bases for V and 6 bases for J; bases not matched to a gene: 6. The CDR3 has 14 residues.

The J gene is TRBJ2-5, the V gene TRBV14; possibly TRBD2 for D (6 bases). V lost 0 bases to trimming and J lost 5 bases, with 16 bases between them. Germline V gives CDR1 SGHDN, CDR2 FVKESK. There are 16 residues in the CDR3. The CDR3 is CASSQEAGLIGETQYF. CDR3 sequence (DNA): TGTGCCAGCAGCCAAGAGGCGGGACTGATCGGGGAGACCCAGTACTTC.

V usage is TRBV30 and J usage is TRBJ2-2; possibly TRBD1 for D (5 bases). The germline V and J ends were trimmed by 4 bases and 7 bases, with 19 bases remaining between them. CDR3 length: 15 amino acids. Germline lookup yields CDR1 GTSNPN and CDR2 SVGIG (reference sequence). The CDR3 bases are TGTGCCTGGATCACAGGTGTAAATCCCTTCGGGGAGCTGTTTTTT. Translated: CAWITGVNPFGELFF.

The rearrangement joins TRBV19 to TRBJ2-2, with 7 bases fitting TRBD2. Germline CDR1 and CDR2: LNHDA and SQIVND (reference sequence). This CDR3 comprises 15 residues. The V and J ends lost 7 bases and 5 bases, in that order; junction bases with no gene match: 10. CDR3 sequence (DNA): TGTGCCAGTAAATGGGGTGCGGGGGAAACCGGGGAGCTGTTTTTT. Protein: CASKWGAGETGELFF.

This clone was counted a few times. The chain recombines TRBV2 with TRBJ2-3; 8 nucleotides line up with TRBD1. CDR1 is SNHLY, CDR2 FYNNEI, per germline. The CDR3 is 14 amino acids. J was trimmed by 8 bases and V by 5 bases; bases with no gene match: 9. The CDR3 bases are TGTGCCAGCAGTACCCCCTTGGACAGGGTTACGCAGTATTTT. This sequence encodes CASSTPLDRVTQYF.

This clone was counted between two and nine times. J is TRBJ2-7 and V is TRBV6-8, with 8 positions matching TRBD1. The ends lost 4 bases at V and 3 bases at J; junction bases unmatched: 11. The CDR3 runs to 16 residues. The germline V gene encodes CDR1 MNHGY and CDR2 SAAAGT. The CDR3 nucleotides are TGTGCCAGCAGTTCCATCCGGGACAGGACCCTCTACGAGCAGTACTTC. The encoded protein is CASSSIRDRTLYEQYF.

The chain is built from TRBV19 and TRBJ2-3; tentatively, D is TRBD2 (6 bases). Trimming shortened V by 5 bases and J by 4 bases, and 13 bases separated the two germline ends. CDR1 and CDR2 (germline): LNHDA, SQIVND (reference sequence). The CDR3 is 14 amino acids. The CDR3 bases are TGTGCCAGTAGTCGGAGGGAATGGTCAGATACGCAGTATTTT. Its protein product is CASSRREWSDTQYF.

The chain couples TRBV19 to TRBJ1-5; D remains ambiguous. The ends were cut back, 5 bases at V and 7 bases at J, with 18 bases in the middle. Germline CDR1 and CDR2: LNHDA and SQIVND (reference sequence). The CDR3 runs 15 residues. This CDR3 reads CASSPLGRDDQPQHF. The CDR3 nucleotides read TGTGCCAGTAGTCCCCTAGGACGGGATGACCAGCCCCAGCATTTT.

This clone was detected a few times. The gene calls are TRBV6-8 and TRBJ2-7; 7 positions match TRBD1. The CDR3 is 16 amino acids. Looked up from germline, CDR1 is MNHGY and CDR2 is SAAAGT. V lost 6 bases and J lost 2; bases outside the gene matches: 13. In DNA form, the CDR3 reads TGTGCCAGCAGCCCCAAGGACAGGTCCTATACCTACGAGCAGTACTTC. This encodes CASSPKDRSYTYEQYF.